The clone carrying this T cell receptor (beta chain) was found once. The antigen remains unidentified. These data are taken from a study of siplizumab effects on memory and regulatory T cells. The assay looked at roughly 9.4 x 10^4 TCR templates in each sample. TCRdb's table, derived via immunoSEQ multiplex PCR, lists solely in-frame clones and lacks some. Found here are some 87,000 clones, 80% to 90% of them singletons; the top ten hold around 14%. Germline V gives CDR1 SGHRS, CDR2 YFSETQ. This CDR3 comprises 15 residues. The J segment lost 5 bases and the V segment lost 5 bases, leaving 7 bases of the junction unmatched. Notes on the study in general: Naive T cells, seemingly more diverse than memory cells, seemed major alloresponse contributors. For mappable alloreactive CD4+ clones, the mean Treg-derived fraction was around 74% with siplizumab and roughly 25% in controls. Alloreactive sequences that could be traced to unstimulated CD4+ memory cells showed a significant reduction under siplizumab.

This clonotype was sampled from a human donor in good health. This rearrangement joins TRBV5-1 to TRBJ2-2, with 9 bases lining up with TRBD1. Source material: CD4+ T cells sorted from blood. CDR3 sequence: CASRRTGGGTGELFF. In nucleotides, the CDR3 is TGCGCCAGCAGGCGAACAGGGGGCGGTACCGGGGAGCTGTTTTTT.